Listed below are T cell receptor beta chains from one sample, sequenced in a study of CD8 T cells in ankylosing spondylitis. TCRdb recomputed calls from the 5' RACE reads with MiXCR, one row per CDR3 protein. The sample carries fewer than 250,000 distinct CDR3 sequences, roughly a tenth recorded once. The sequencing sample was made of blood, either unsorted or a sorted T cell fraction (not recorded which). The receptors were gathered from a male donor with ankylosing spondylitis or in good health (not recorded which). The CDR3 runs from the conserved cysteine through the conserved F or W. The D gene is left open where the match is weak. Rows give clone size only sometimes, using once, few, many, or a class for an expanded clone.

j_call	clone_size	v_call	d_call	cdr3_nt	cdr3_aa
TRBJ2-1	few	TRBV6-5	NA	TGTGCCAGCAGTTACGGCCGGGACAATGAGCAGTTCTTC	CASSYGRDNEQFF
TRBJ1-1	many	TRBV6-1	TRBD1	TGTGCCAGCAACCAGGACAGGGGGCCCCCACTTTGCTTT	CASNQDRGPPLCF
TRBJ2-1	many	TRBV12-3/TRBV12-4	NA	TGTGCCAGCATCCTACGGGGAAAGAGCTCCTACAATGAGCAGTTCTTC	CASILRGKSSYNEQFF
TRBJ2-3	many	TRBV7-2	TRBD2	TGTGCCAGCAGCTCAAGGGGGCTAGCGGGGCCCCGCGACGATACGCAGTATTTT	CASSSRGLAGPRDDTQYF
TRBJ2-1	many	TRBV5-1	TRBD2	TGCGCCAGCAGCTTGGTCGCGGGAGTTAATGAGCAGTTCTTC	CASSLVAGVNEQFF
TRBJ1-2	many	TRBV20-1	TRBD1	TGCAGTGCTAAGGACAGGGGACGGAACTATGGCTACACCTTC	CSAKDRGRNYGYTF
TRBJ1-2	many	TRBV14	NA	TGTGCCAGCAGCCTACAGCCCTATGGCTACACCTTC	CASSLQPYGYTF
TRBJ2-7	few	TRBV7-9	NA	TGTGCCAGCAGCTTAGAAGGTACCTACGAGCAGTACTTC	CASSLEGTYEQYF
TRBJ2-7	many	TRBV20-1	TRBD2	TGCAGTGCTAGGACTAGCGGGAGGGCCTACGAGCAGTACTTC	CSARTSGRAYEQYF
TRBJ1-1	many	TRBV4-1	NA	TGCGCCAGCAGCCAAGATTACACTGAAGCTTTCTTT	CASSQDYTEAFF
TRBJ2-7	few	TRBV7-2	NA	TGTGCCAGCAGCTTACGGCGGGGTGCAGAAGTCGAGCAGTACTTC	CASSLRRGAEVEQYF
TRBJ1-5	NA	TRBV18	NA	TGTACCAGCTCACCATCGAGCAGGGAAAGTGGGCAGCCCCAGCATTTT	CTSSPSSRESGQPQHF
TRBJ1-4	NA	TRBV6-1	NA	TGTGCCAGCAGCGGCCAAACAGGGCGAACTAATGAAAAACTGTTTTTT	CASSGQTGRTNEKLFF
TRBJ2-7	few	TRBV29-1	NA	TGCAGCGTTGAGAGCGGTTCCTACGAGCAGTACTTC	CSVESGSYEQYF
TRBJ2-1	NA	TRBV12-3/TRBV12-4	TRBD1	TGTGCCAGCAGTTTTCAGGGGGTTTGGCAGTTCTTC	CASSFQGVWQFF
TRBJ2-2	NA	TRBV7-6	NA	TGTGCCAGCAGTCTCCGAGGCAGCGACACCGGGGAGCTGTTTTTT	CASSLRGSDTGELFF
TRBJ2-7	NA	TRBV18	NA	TGTGCCAGCTCAGAAGGACGGGCTCTCTACGAGCAGTACTTC	CASSEGRALYEQYF
TRBJ1-2	NA	TRBV3-1	TRBD1	TGTGCCAGCAGCCGCAAATCGGACAGGGCAAAAGGCTACACCTTC	CASSRKSDRAKGYTF
TRBJ2-1	many	TRBV27	NA	TGTGCCAGCAGTTTAGAAGGATATGAGCAGTTCTTC	CASSLEGYEQFF
TRBJ2-1	many	TRBV20-1	TRBD2	TGCAGTGCTACCGGACTAGCGGGAGTGTTGGGTGAGCAGTTCTTC	CSATGLAGVLGEQFF
TRBJ1-3	many	TRBV25-1	TRBD1	TGTGCCAGCAGTGCCCCCGGGGACAGTTCCTCTGGAAACACCATATATTTT	CASSAPGDSSSGNTIYF
TRBJ2-6	many	TRBV25-1	NA	TGTGCCAGCAGTGAAACCGGCCAGGCCTACTCTGGGGCCAACGTCCTGACTTTC	CASSETGQAYSGANVLTF